Below, 26 T cell receptor beta chains from the same sample are listed, as sequenced in a study of cytomegalovirus exposure and HLA in healthy donors. The PCR contained 60 Vbeta and 13 Jbeta primers. Profiled with immunoSEQ multiplex PCR; TCRdb holds only in-frame clones, not every one. Of 150,000 to 180,000 clones in the sample, approximately 80% are singletons; the top ten hold 5.6%. What was sequenced was PBMCs. These TCRs come from a woman aged 40 to 55 in good health and CMV-seropositive.

J is TRBJ2-7 and V is TRBV11-2, with 8 bases that match TRBD1. V gave up 1 base and J gave up 3 bases; unmatched junction bases: 2. Per the germline V gene, CDR1 is SGHAT and CDR2 is FQNNGV. CDR3 length: 14 residues. The CDR3, as DNA: TGTGCCAGCAGCTTAGGACAGGGGCTCTACGAGCAGTACTTC. Translated, it gives CASSLGQGLYEQYF.

The chain joins TRBV27 to TRBJ2-6, with no clear D. Deletions cut 6 bases from V and 0 bases from J, with 9 bases between. This CDR3 comprises 15 residues. From germline, CDR1 is MNHEY and CDR2 SMNVEV (reference sequence). CDR3 loop: CASSGVGSGANVLTF. The CDR3 coding sequence is TGTGCCAGCAGCGGAGTGGGCTCTGGGGCCAACGTCCTGACTTTC. Supplemented by reference TRBV27 and TRBJ2-6, the full variable domain reads EAQVTQNPRYLITVTGKKLTVTCSQNMNHEYMSWYRQDPGLGLRQIYYSMNVEVTDKGDVPEGYKVSRKEKRNFPLILESPSPNQTSLYFCASSGVGSGANVLTFGAGSRLTVL.

The CDR3 nucleotides are TGTGCCAGCGGGGACAGTTATAGCAATCAGCCCCAGCATTTT. It encodes CASGDSYSNQPQHF. The chain links TRBV9 to TRBJ1-5; 7 bases match TRBD1. This CDR3 contains 14 residues. V trimming: 7 bases; J trimming: 0 bases; junction bases outside the gene matches: 4. Germline V CDR1 and CDR2: SGDLS, YYNGEE. Full variable domain (remainder filled in from reference TRBV9 and TRBJ1-5): DSGVTQTPKHLITATGQRVTLRCSPRSGDLSVYWYQQSLDQGLQFLIQYYNGEERAKGNILERFSAQQFPDLHSELNLSSLELGDSALYFCASGDSYSNQPQHFGDGTRLSIL.

J is TRBJ2-7 and V is TRBV7-9, with 8 bases fitting TRBD2. The CDR3 totals 11 residues. Germline V gene sequence: CDR1 SEHNR, CDR2 FQNEAQ (reference sequence). After removal of 5 bases from V and 7 bases from J, the junction contained 1 base not matched to a gene. This CDR3 is CASSREGEQYF. In DNA form, the CDR3 reads TGTGCCAGCAGCCGGGAGGGTGAGCAGTACTTC.

The rearrangement links TRBV5-5 to TRBJ2-7; perhaps TRBD2 as D (5 bases). Trimming pared 3 bases from V and 4 bases from J, leaving 17 bases between. The CDR3 consists of 15 residues. Germline values: CDR1 SGHKS, CDR2 YYEKEE (reference sequence). The CDR3 region has the DNA TGTGCCAGCAGCTCGTCAATCGGACTGCATTACGAGCAGTACTTC. Translating gives CASSSSIGLHYEQYF.

The chain links TRBV19 to TRBJ1-4; D may be TRBD1 (5 bases). The V gene's germline CDR1 is LNHDA and CDR2 SQIVND (reference sequence). This CDR3 is built from 14 residues. V was cut by 5 bases and J by 5 bases, with 12 bases left in between. The CDR3 DNA follows: TGTGCCAGTAGTTCGGCAGGGAAAAATGAAAAACTGTTTTTT. Translation: CASSSAGKNEKLFF.

The V call is TRBV7-9, the J call TRBJ2-2, with 10 bases fitting TRBD2. J was trimmed by 7 bases and V by 2 bases; bases with no gene match: 10. From germline, CDR1 is SEHNR and CDR2 FQNEAQ (reference sequence). The CDR3 loop spans 17 amino acids. The chain's CDR3 is CASSLLAGEGSSGELFF. CDR3 DNA: TGTGCCAGCAGCTTACTAGCGGGAGAAGGGTCTAGCGGGGAGCTGTTTTTT.

The rearrangement links TRBV29-1 to TRBJ2-6, with TRBD2 as a possible D gene (5 bases). V was trimmed by 3 bases and J by 3 bases, leaving 9 bases between them. Looked up from germline, CDR1 is SQVTM and CDR2 is ANQGSEA. The CDR3 runs to 14 residues. Here the CDR3 reads CSVDLSGGANVLTF. DNA of the CDR3: TGCAGCGTTGATCTAAGCGGTGGGGCCAACGTCCTGACTTTC.

The chain recombines TRBV30 with TRBJ1-1; D is unresolved. The CDR3 is made up of 13 amino acids. Germline-derived CDR1 and CDR2 are GTSNPN and SVGIG (reference sequence). The V gene lost 2 bases and the J gene lost 5 bases, with 12 bases spanning the gap. The CDR3 DNA reads as TGTGCCTGGAGTAACCGGGCGGGGACTGAAGCTTTCTTT. This encodes CAWSNRAGTEAFF.

The rearrangement uses TRBV18 and TRBJ1-2, with D possibly being TRBD1 (5 bases). V was trimmed by 0 bases and J by 4 bases, leaving 12 bases between them. The CDR3 consists of 15 residues. Germline CDR1 is KGHSH and CDR2 is LQKENI. CDR3 amino acids: CASSPPTGAGYGYTF. In nucleotides, the CDR3 is TGTGCCAGCTCACCACCGACTGGGGCCGGCTATGGCTACACCTTC.

The J gene is TRBJ1-2, the V gene TRBV15; no reliable D call. CDR3 size: 14 residues. The germline CDR1 and CDR2 sequences are LNHNV and YYDKDF (reference sequence). V was shortened by 0 bases and J by 8 bases, with 13 bases between the two germline ends. CDR3 loop: CATSRDSMGWGYTF. DNA for the CDR3: TGTGCCACCAGCAGAGATTCGATGGGCTGGGGCTACACCTTC.

The chain has TRBV5-1 and TRBJ2-7; TRBD1 matches at 8 bases. The CDR3 loop spans 14 amino acids. CDR1 SGHRS and CDR2 YFSETQ come from the germline V gene. Trimming removed 5 bases from V and 7 bases from J; junction bases left unmatched: 11. This CDR3 is CASRFDQQGGEQYF. As DNA, the CDR3 is TGCGCCAGCAGGTTCGACCAACAGGGGGGAGAGCAGTACTTC.

The chain uses TRBV12-5 and TRBJ2-3; TRBD2 might be the D (5 bases). This CDR3 has 13 residues. V shed 6 bases and J shed 4 bases, with 11 bases lying between them. Germline V gene lookup returns CDR1 LGHNT and CDR2 FRNRAP. CDR3: CASGSGIPDTQYF. For the CDR3, the DNA is TGTGCTAGTGGCTCCGGGATTCCAGATACGCAGTATTTT.

This clone occurred a few times. This probably arose from a read error, given a far larger clone one base away. J is TRBJ1-4 and V is TRBV5-1, with 7 bases aligning to TRBD1. V was clipped by 4 bases and J by 0 bases; unmatched bases: 6. The germline gives CDR1 SGHRS, CDR2 YFSETQ. CDR3 size: 16 residues. The CDR3 spells CASSIRQGATNEKLFF. As DNA, the CDR3 is TGCGCCAGCAGCATTCGACAGGGAGCAACTAATGAAAAACTGTTTTTT.

The chain employs TRBV2 and TRBJ2-1, with 13 positions matching TRBD2. CDR3 length equals 15 residues. V lost 6 bases and J lost 4; bases outside the gene matches: 3. Germline V CDR1 and CDR2: SNHLY, FYNNEI. CDR3: CASRSGLAGYNEQFF. CDR3 DNA sequence: TGTGCCAGCAGATCGGGACTAGCGGGATACAATGAGCAGTTCTTC.

CDR3 bases: TGTGCCAGCAGGCTACAGGGGCCCTCCTACGAGCAGTACTTC. Residues: CASRLQGPSYEQYF. The chain carries TRBV6-5 and TRBJ2-7, with 7 bases aligning to TRBD1. The germline CDR1 and CDR2 sequences are MNHEY and SVGAGI. The CDR3 covers 14 residues. J gave up 0 bases and V 6 bases, and 5 bases lay outside the gene matches.

This clone was observed many times. CDR3 amino acids: CAISDLRAGGANVLTF. In nucleotides, the CDR3 is TGTGCCATCAGTGACCTGAGGGCGGGAGGGGCCAACGTCCTGACTTTC. The chain is built from TRBV10-3 and TRBJ2-6; D might be TRBD2 (6 bases). The length of the CDR3 is 16 residues. V shed 3 bases and J shed 4 bases, with 13 bases lying between them. Germline CDR1 is ENHRY and CDR2 is SYGVKD.

This sequence joins TRBV5-8 and TRBJ1-4; 9 bases match TRBD1. Germline CDR1 reads SGHTS; CDR2 reads YDEGEE. The CDR3 sequence is 15 residues long. V dropped 4 bases and J dropped 3; count of bases not matched to a gene: 4. In DNA, the CDR3 is TGTGCCAGCAGCCCCGGACAGGGGTCTAATGAAAAACTGTTTTTT. Its protein product is CASSPGQGSNEKLFF.

The V call is TRBV5-1, the J call TRBJ1-2; TRBD1 agrees at 10 bases. From germline, CDR1 is SGHRS and CDR2 YFSETQ. This CDR3 spans 15 amino acids. Unmatched junction bases numbered 7, after V lost 4 bases and J lost 4 bases. The CDR3 loop is CASSTPGTGAYGYTF. CDR3 DNA sequence: TGCGCCAGCAGCACCCCCGGGACAGGGGCCTATGGCTACACCTTC.

The rearrangement joins TRBV5-6 to TRBJ2-7; 8 bases are shared with TRBD1. Germline trimming cut 1 base from V and 2 bases from J; bases unmatched to any gene: 5. Per the germline V gene, CDR1 is SGHDT and CDR2 is YYEEEE. The CDR3 sequence is 15 residues long. The chain's CDR3 is CASSLPGQAPYEQYF. DNA for the CDR3: TGTGCCAGCAGCTTGCCGGGACAGGCTCCCTACGAGCAGTACTTC.

The V call is TRBV18, the J call TRBJ2-7, with TRBD2 identical over 15 bases. Looked up from germline, CDR1 is KGHSH and CDR2 is LQKENI. The V and J ends lost 3 bases and 2 bases, in that order; junction bases with no gene match: 2. The CDR3 length is 16 residues. CDR3 DNA: TGTGCCAGCTCACCCAGGACTAGCGGGGGGGCCTACGAGCAGTACTTC. Translating gives CASSPRTSGGAYEQYF.

Only one count was recorded for this clone. V usage is TRBV11-2 and J usage is TRBJ2-1; 8 nucleotides agree with TRBD2. The ends lost 1 base at V and 4 bases at J; junction bases unmatched: 3. Germline loops: CDR1 SGHAT, CDR2 FQNNGV. There are 15 residues in the CDR3. The CDR3 loop is CASSLGPGGYNEQFF. Written as DNA, the CDR3 is TGTGCCAGCAGCTTAGGGCCGGGAGGGTACAATGAGCAGTTCTTC.

V usage is TRBV4-2 and J usage is TRBJ2-7; D is perhaps TRBD1 (5 bases). CDR3 length: 13 residues. Germline CDR1 and CDR2: LGHNA and YNFKEQ. V lost 1 base and J lost 3, with 7 bases in between. CDR3 protein: CASSQGGLYEQYF. The CDR3, as DNA: TGTGCCAGCAGCCAAGGGGGCCTCTACGAGCAGTACTTC.

This clone was detected only a few times. V gene TRBV18 combines with J gene TRBJ1-4; tentative D call: TRBD1 (6 bases). CDR3 length equals 17 residues. Germline V lookup: CDR1 KGHSH, CDR2 LQKENI. V lost 6 bases, J lost 0 bases, and 17 bases lay in between. The CDR3 loop is CASSTGGALATNEKLFF. In nucleotides, the CDR3 is TGTGCCAGCTCTACCGGGGGGGCACTTGCAACTAATGAAAAACTGTTTTTT.

The chain links TRBV9 to TRBJ2-4, with D possibly matching TRBD2 (6 bases). The CDR3 totals 16 residues. The V end was cut by 4 bases, the J end by 6 bases, with 20 bases between. Germline CDR1 SGDLS, CDR2 YYNGEE. Here the CDR3 DNA reads TGTGCCAGCAGCCCAAGCTCCTCGGTGGGGGGAAACATTCAGTACTTC. This encodes CASSPSSSVGGNIQYF.

A single count supports this clone. The chain recombines TRBV5-1 with TRBJ2-1; 8 bases agree with TRBD2. Germline trimming cut 5 bases from V and 8 bases from J; bases unmatched to any gene: 12. Per the germline V gene, CDR1 is SGHRS and CDR2 is YFSETQ. The CDR3 is made up of 15 amino acids. CDR3 loop: CASSLLAALRDEQFF. Here the CDR3 DNA reads TGCGCCAGCAGTTTACTAGCGGCCCTTAGGGATGAGCAGTTCTTC.